The present T cell receptor (beta chain) was sequenced within a study of T cells after yellow fever vaccination. About the research overall: Some fractions had low cell numbers, and these were prepared with SMART-Seq v4 Ultra Low Input.

Germline CDR1 and CDR2: SGHDN and FVKESK. V lost 2 bases and J 3 bases, leaving 13 bases between the germline ends. The CDR3 length is 15 residues. This clonotype turned up a few times. TCRdb re-called the 5' RACE reads with MiXCR, one entry per CDR3 protein. Among 300,000 or so distinct CDR3 sequences, 6.5% to 8.5% were seen once, and the ten largest hold over 15%. The source of this sequence is a man aged 18 to 29 who received the YFV17D yellow fever vaccine. The sequencing used PBMCs, collected around 45 days after the first yellow fever vaccination. The rearrangement uses TRBV14 and TRBJ2-5; tentatively, D is TRBD2 (6 bases). CDR3: CASSQPGTEKETQYF. Here the CDR3 DNA reads TGTGCCAGCAGCCAACCCGGGACTGAAAAAGAGACCCAGTACTTC. Together with reference TRBV14 and TRBJ2-5, the CDR3 gives the full variable domain: EAGVTQFPSHSVIEKGQTVTLRCDPISGHDNLYWYRRVMGKEIKFLLHFVKESKQDESGMPNNRFLAERTGGTYSTLKVQPAELEDSGVYFCASSQPGTEKETQYFGPGTRLLVL.